The clone carrying this T cell receptor beta chain was observed a single time. Other DNA sequences in this sample translate to the same CDR3. Trimming took off 3 bases at V and 0 bases at J, with 7 bases between the two ends. The CDR3 covers 14 residues. Germline CDR1 and CDR2: MDHEN and SYDVKM. Positively selected for CCR7, the CD45RO-negative cells used as naive CD8 cells excluded terminally differentiated effector memory CD45RA+ cells. These data belong to a study of shared clonotypes between healthy human individuals. TCRdb's copy holds only in-frame clones and misses some; the assay was immunoSEQ multiplex PCR. In the table there are over 2,000,000 clones, roughly 93% of which are singletons.

The chain joins TRBV28 to TRBJ2-3; D not resolved. The sequenced sample consisted of naive CD8+ T cells from PBMCs. The TCR comes from a man between 18 and 35 years old in good health. Some clones in this sample may be carry-over from other donors' samples. The CDR3: CASSLPDSTDTQYF. The CDR3 region has the DNA TGTGCCAGCAGTTTGCCGGACAGCACAGATACGCAGTATTTT.